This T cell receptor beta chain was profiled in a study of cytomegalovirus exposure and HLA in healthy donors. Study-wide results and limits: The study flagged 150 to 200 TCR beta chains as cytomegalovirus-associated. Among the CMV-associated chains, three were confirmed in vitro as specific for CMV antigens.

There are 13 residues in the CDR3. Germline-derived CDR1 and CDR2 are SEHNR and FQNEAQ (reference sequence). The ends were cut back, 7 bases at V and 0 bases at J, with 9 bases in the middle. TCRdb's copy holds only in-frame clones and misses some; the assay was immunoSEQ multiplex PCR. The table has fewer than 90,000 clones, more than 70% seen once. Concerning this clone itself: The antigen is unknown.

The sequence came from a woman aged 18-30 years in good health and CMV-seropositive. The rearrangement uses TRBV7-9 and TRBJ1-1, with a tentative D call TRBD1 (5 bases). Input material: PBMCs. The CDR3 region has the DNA TGTGCCAGCAAGACAGTCATGAACACTGAAGCTTTCTTT. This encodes CASKTVMNTEAFF. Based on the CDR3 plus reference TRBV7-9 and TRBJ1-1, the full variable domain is DTGVSQNPRHKITKRGQNVTFRCDPISEHNRLYWYRQTLGQGPEFLTYFQNEAQLEKSRLLSDRFSAERPKGSFSTLEIQRTEQGDSAMYLCASKTVMNTEAFFGQGTRLTVV.